This TCR beta chain is from a study of blood T cell repertoires in COVID-19. About the study: Samples representing acute and convalescent COVID-19 were sourced from the United States, Italy and Spain.

Measured with immunoSEQ multiplex PCR; TCRdb has only the in-frame clones, and not every one. The sample lists over 95,000 clones; 85% to 90% were seen once. CDR3 length: 12 amino acids. Trimming removed 3 bases at V and 5 bases at J, with 8 bases between. Germline loops: CDR1 MDHEN, CDR2 SYDVKM. The V and J genes are TRBV28 and TRBJ2-7; the D is unclear. The source of this sequence is a human donor with acute or convalescent COVID-19. The donor label of this sample is uncertain. The sequencing sample was made of peripheral blood. In DNA form, the CDR3 reads TGTGCCAGCAGTTTTCGCCCAGACGAGCAGTACTTC. This sequence encodes CASSFRPDEQYF. The variable domain in full, completed from reference TRBV28 and TRBJ2-7, reads DVKVTQSSRYLVKRTGEKVFLECVQDMDHENMFWYRQDPGLGLRLIYFSYDVKMKEKGDIPEGYSVSREKKERFSLILESASTNQTSMYLCASSFRPDEQYFGPGTRLTVT.